The rows below give T cell receptor beta chains drawn from one sample of a study of T cell changes during pregnancy in multiple sclerosis. Method: immunoSEQ multiplex PCR; TCRdb's copy keeps in-frame clones and lacks some. The table shows approximately 69,000 clones, with around nine tenths occurring only once. Sample: peripheral blood, taken in the second trimester of pregnancy. The receptor set was obtained from a female donor in good health, enrolled as a control in a pregnancy study. Each CDR3 is given with its conserved first and last residue. Each record gives: V gene, CDR3 length, D gene, J gene, clone size, CDR3 protein, CDR3 DNA. D genes are given only for firm matches. For some rows the clone size is stated as once, few or many, or as a class when expanded; others skip it.

V gene: TRBV9; CDR3 length: 13; D gene: TRBD1; J gene: TRBJ1-2; clone size: .; CDR3 protein: CASSSRTGNGYTF; CDR3 DNA: TGTGCCAGCAGCTCCCGGACAGGGAATGGCTACACCTTC
V gene: TRBV11-2; CDR3 length: 13; D gene: TRBD1; J gene: TRBJ1-4; clone size: .; CDR3 protein: CASSRQGYEKLFF; CDR3 DNA: TGTGCCAGCAGCCGACAGGGATACGAAAAACTGTTTTTT
V gene: TRBV10-3; CDR3 length: 14; D gene: .; J gene: TRBJ2-5; clone size: .; CDR3 protein: CAISEGQGKETQYF; CDR3 DNA: TGTGCCATCAGTGAGGGGCAGGGGAAAGAGACCCAGTACTTC
V gene: TRBV30; CDR3 length: 14; D gene: .; J gene: TRBJ1-2; clone size: .; CDR3 protein: CAWRRGRGPVGYTF; CDR3 DNA: TGTGCCTGGAGGCGGGGACGAGGGCCCGTCGGCTACACCTTC
V gene: TRBV5-4; CDR3 length: 13; D gene: .; J gene: TRBJ1-2; clone size: .; CDR3 protein: CASSPAGVPGYTF; CDR3 DNA: TGTGCCAGCAGCCCGGCAGGGGTTCCGGGCTACACCTTC
V gene: TRBV15; CDR3 length: 16; D gene: TRBD1; J gene: TRBJ1-5; clone size: once; CDR3 protein: CATSRDYGTENQPQHF; CDR3 DNA: TGTGCCACCAGCAGAGATTACGGGACAGAGAATCAGCCCCAGCATTTT
V gene: TRBV27; CDR3 length: 14; D gene: .; J gene: TRBJ1-1; clone size: .; CDR3 protein: CASSLGRMNTEAFF; CDR3 DNA: TGTGCCAGCAGTCTGGGCCGGATGAACACTGAAGCTTTCTTT
V gene: TRBV5-1; CDR3 length: 19; D gene: .; J gene: TRBJ2-4; clone size: .; CDR3 protein: CASSIELGGGLLAKNIQYF; CDR3 DNA: TGCGCCAGCAGCATTGAACTAGGGGGGGGCTTACTAGCCAAAAACATTCAGTACTTC
V gene: TRBV19; CDR3 length: 17; D gene: TRBD1; J gene: TRBJ2-1; clone size: .; CDR3 protein: CASSIFPRQGNYNEQFF; CDR3 DNA: TGTGCCAGTAGTATATTCCCTCGACAGGGTAACTACAATGAGCAGTTCTTC
V gene: TRBV7-2; CDR3 length: 14; D gene: .; J gene: TRBJ1-1; clone size: .; CDR3 protein: CASSLGFRGKVAFF; CDR3 DNA: TGTGCCAGCAGCTTAGGTTTTAGGGGTAAGGTAGCTTTCTTT
V gene: TRBV27; CDR3 length: 14; D gene: TRBD1; J gene: TRBJ1-6; clone size: .; CDR3 protein: CASSSSTGNSPLHF; CDR3 DNA: TGTGCCAGCAGTTCCTCGACAGGGAATTCACCCCTCCACTTT
V gene: TRBV18; CDR3 length: 15; D gene: .; J gene: TRBJ2-7; clone size: .; CDR3 protein: CASSPLGTAGSEQYF; CDR3 DNA: TGTGCCAGCTCACCACTAGGGACGGCGGGGTCCGAGCAGTACTTC
V gene: TRBV7-8; CDR3 length: 12; D gene: TRBD1; J gene: TRBJ2-7; clone size: .; CDR3 protein: CASSPNRGEQYF; CDR3 DNA: TGTGCCAGCAGCCCCAACAGGGGCGAGCAGTACTTC
V gene: TRBV29-1; CDR3 length: 13; D gene: TRBD2; J gene: TRBJ2-7; clone size: once; CDR3 protein: CSVSGTSGYEQYF; CDR3 DNA: TGCAGCGTTTCCGGGACTAGCGGTTACGAGCAGTACTTC
V gene: TRBV4-1; CDR3 length: 15; D gene: .; J gene: TRBJ2-3; clone size: once; CDR3 protein: CASSQGDQGTDTQYF; CDR3 DNA: TGCGCCAGCAGCCAAGGTGATCAGGGCACAGATACGCAGTATTTT
V gene: TRBV5-4; CDR3 length: 15; D gene: TRBD1; J gene: TRBJ2-7; clone size: .; CDR3 protein: CASSGSRTGDYEQYF; CDR3 DNA: TGTGCCAGCAGCGGATCCCGGACAGGGGACTACGAGCAGTACTTC
V gene: TRBV6-6; CDR3 length: 14; D gene: .; J gene: TRBJ2-7; clone size: .; CDR3 protein: CASSLKLSAYEQYF; CDR3 DNA: TGTGCCAGCAGCCTGAAACTTAGCGCCTACGAGCAGTACTTC
V gene: TRBV9; CDR3 length: 15; D gene: .; J gene: TRBJ1-1; clone size: once; CDR3 protein: CASSAQTAMNTEAFF; CDR3 DNA: TGTGCCAGCAGCGCCCAGACAGCCATGAACACTGAAGCTTTCTTT
V gene: TRBV20-1; CDR3 length: 11; D gene: .; J gene: TRBJ2-3; clone size: .; CDR3 protein: CSATTRATQYF; CDR3 DNA: TGCAGTGCTACAACTAGAGCTACGCAGTATTTT
V gene: TRBV7-2; CDR3 length: 14; D gene: .; J gene: TRBJ1-4; clone size: .; CDR3 protein: CASSRSGANEKLFF; CDR3 DNA: TGTGCCAGCAGCCGCTCAGGGGCTAATGAAAAACTGTTTTTT